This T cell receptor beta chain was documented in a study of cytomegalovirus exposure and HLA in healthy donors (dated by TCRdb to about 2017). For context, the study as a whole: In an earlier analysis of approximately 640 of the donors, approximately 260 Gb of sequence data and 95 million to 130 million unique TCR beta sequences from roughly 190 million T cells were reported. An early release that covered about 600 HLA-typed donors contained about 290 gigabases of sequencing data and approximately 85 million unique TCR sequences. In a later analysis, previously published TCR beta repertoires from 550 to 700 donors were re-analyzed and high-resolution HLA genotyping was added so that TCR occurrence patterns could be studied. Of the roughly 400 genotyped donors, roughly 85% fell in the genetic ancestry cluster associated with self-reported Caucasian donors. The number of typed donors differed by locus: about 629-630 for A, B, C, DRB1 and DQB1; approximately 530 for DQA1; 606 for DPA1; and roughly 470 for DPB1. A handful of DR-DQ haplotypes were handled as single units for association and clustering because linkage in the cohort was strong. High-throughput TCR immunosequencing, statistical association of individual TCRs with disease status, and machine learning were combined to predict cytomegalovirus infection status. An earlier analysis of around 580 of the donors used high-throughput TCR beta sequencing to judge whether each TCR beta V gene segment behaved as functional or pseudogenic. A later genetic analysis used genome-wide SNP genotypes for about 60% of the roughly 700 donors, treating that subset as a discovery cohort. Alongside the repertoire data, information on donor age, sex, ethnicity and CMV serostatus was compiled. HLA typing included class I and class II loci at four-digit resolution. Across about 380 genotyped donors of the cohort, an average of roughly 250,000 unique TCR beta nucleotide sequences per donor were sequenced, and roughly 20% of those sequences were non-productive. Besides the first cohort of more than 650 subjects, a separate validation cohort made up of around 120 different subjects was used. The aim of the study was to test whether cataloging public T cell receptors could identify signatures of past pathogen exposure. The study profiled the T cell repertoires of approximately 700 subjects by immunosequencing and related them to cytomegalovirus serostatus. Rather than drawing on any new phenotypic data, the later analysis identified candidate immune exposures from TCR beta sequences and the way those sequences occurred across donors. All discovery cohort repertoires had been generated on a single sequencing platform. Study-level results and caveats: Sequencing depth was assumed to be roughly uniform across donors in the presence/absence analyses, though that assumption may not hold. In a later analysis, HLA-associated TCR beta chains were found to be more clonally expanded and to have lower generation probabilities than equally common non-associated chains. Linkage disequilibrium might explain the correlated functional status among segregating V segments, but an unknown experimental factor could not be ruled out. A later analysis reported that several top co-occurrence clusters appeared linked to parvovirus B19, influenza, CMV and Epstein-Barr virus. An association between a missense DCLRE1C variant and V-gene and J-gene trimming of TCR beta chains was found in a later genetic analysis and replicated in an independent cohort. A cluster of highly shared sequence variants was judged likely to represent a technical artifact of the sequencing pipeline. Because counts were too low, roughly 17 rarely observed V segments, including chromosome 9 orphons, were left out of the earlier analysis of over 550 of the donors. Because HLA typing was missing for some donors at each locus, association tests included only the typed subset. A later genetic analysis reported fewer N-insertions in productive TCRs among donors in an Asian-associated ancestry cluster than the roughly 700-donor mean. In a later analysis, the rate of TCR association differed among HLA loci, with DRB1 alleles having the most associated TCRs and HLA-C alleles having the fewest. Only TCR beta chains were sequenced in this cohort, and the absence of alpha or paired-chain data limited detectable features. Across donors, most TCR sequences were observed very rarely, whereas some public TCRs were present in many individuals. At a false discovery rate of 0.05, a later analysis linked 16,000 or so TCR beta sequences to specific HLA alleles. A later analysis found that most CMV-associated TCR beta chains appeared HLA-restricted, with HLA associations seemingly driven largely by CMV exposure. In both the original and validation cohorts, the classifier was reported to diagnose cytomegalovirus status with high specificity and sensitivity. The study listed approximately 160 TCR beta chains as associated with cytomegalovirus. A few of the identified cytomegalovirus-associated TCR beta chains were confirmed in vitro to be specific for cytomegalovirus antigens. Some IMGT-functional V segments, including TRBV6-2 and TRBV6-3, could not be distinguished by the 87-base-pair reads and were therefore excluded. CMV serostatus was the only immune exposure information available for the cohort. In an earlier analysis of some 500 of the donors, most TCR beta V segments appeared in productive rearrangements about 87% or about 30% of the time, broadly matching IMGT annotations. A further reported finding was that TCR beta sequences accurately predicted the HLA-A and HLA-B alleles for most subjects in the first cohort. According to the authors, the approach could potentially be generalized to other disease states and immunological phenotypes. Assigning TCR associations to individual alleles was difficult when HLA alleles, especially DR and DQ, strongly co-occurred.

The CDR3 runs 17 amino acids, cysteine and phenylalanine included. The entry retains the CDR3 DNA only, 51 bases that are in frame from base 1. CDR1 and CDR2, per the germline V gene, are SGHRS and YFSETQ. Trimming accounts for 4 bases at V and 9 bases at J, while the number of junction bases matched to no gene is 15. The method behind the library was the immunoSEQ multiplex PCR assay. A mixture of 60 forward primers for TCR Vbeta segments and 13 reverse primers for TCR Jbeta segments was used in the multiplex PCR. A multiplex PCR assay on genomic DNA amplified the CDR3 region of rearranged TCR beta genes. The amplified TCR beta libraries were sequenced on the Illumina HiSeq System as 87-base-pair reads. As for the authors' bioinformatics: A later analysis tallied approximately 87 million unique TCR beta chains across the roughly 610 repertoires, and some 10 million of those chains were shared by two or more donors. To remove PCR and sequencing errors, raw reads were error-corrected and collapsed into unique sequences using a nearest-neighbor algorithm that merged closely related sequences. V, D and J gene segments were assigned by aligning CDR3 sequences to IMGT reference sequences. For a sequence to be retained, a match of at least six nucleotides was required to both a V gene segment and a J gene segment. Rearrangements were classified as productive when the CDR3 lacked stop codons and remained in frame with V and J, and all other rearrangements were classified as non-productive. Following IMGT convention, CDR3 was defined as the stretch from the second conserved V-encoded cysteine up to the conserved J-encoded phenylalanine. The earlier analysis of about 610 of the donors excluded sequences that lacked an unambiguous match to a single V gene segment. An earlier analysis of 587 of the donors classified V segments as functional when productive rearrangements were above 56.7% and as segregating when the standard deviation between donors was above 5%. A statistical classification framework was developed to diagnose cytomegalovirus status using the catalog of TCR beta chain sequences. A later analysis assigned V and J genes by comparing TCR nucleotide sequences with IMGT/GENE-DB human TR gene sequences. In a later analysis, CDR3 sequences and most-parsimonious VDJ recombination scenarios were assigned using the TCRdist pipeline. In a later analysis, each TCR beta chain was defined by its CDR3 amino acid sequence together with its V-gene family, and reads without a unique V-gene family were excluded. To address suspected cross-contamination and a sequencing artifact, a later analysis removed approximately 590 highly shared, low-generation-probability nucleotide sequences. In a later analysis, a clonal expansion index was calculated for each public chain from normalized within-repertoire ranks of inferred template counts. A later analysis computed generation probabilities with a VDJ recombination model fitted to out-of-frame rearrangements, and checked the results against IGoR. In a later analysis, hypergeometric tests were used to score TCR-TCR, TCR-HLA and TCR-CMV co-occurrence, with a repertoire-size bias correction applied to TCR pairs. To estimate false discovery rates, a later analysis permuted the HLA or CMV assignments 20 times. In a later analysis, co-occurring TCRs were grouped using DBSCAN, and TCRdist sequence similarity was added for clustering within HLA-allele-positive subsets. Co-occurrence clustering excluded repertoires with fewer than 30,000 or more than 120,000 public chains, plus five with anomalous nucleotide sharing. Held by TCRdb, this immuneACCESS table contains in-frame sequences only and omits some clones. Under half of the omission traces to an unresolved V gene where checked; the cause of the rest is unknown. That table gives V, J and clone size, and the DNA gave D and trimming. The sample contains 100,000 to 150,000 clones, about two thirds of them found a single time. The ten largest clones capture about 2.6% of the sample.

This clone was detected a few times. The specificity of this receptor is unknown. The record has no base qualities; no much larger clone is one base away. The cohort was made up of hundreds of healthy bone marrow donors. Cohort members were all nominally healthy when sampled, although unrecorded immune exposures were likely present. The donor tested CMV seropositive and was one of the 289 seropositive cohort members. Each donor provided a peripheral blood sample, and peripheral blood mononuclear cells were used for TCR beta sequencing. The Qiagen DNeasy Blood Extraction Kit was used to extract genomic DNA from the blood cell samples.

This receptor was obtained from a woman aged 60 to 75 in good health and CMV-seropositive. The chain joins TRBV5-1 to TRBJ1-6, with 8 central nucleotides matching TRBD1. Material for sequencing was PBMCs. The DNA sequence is TGCGCCAGCAGCCTCAGTCTACAGGGGGTAGGGCGTTCACCCCTCCACTTT. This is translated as CASSLSLQGVGRSPLHF.